The present T cell receptor beta chain was sequenced within a study of T-cell reconstitution after alpha-beta-depleted transplantation in children. This clonotype has more than one count but fewer than ten. Its specificity is not known. V was shortened by 0 bases and J by 8 bases, with 11 bases between the two germline ends. Germline values: CDR1 MNHEY, CDR2 SVGEGT. The CDR3 contains 14 residues. Study-wide results and caveats: One year after transplant, T-cell counts and diversity came mostly from newly produced T cells. Roughly two months post-transplant, alpha-beta T cells reportedly originated from several hundred graft clones that had expanded. Recipient T cells and thymic progenitors that survived gave rise to the high TCRbeta diversity observed at day 60 in some patients.

Unique molecular identifiers were used to barcode this TCRbeta library. TCRdb reprocessed the PCR reads with MiXCR, giving one entry per CDR3 protein. The table lists 500,000 to 750,000 distinct CDR3 sequences, approximately 12% of them singletons, with roughly 2.3% in the top ten. The TCR originated in a male patient younger than 18 who had a stem cell transplant for acute myeloid leukemia, so the T cells may come from the graft donor. This sequence joins TRBV6-2 or TRBV6-3 and TRBJ2-1; the D call may be TRBD1 or TRBD2 (5 bases each). The material sequenced was PBMCs, mostly from graft donor cells, taken 360 days after TCRalphabeta/CD19-depleted stem cell transplant. The DNA of the CDR3 is TGTGCCAGCAGTTACTCTGGGGGAGTGGATGAGCAGTTCTTC. It yields the protein CASSYSGGVDEQFF.